This TCR beta chain was sequenced during a study of T cell responses to AZD1222 COVID-19 vaccine. V was clipped by 3 bases and J by 0 bases, with 9 bases between them. The CDR3 sequence is 14 residues long. Germline V CDR1 and CDR2: PRHDT, FYEKMQ (reference sequence). Here immunoSEQ multiplex PCR was the method, and the copy in TCRdb shows in-frame clones only, minus some. Of under 150,000 clones listed, about 93% are singletons. The material was peripheral blood, obtained on day 0 of AZD1222 vaccination. This chain uses TRBV13 with TRBJ2-7; D unclear. The TCR originated in an adult in good health. The CDR3 loop reads CASSFEQNSYEQYF. For the CDR3, the DNA is TGTGCCAGCAGCTTCGAACAGAACTCCTACGAGCAGTACTTC.